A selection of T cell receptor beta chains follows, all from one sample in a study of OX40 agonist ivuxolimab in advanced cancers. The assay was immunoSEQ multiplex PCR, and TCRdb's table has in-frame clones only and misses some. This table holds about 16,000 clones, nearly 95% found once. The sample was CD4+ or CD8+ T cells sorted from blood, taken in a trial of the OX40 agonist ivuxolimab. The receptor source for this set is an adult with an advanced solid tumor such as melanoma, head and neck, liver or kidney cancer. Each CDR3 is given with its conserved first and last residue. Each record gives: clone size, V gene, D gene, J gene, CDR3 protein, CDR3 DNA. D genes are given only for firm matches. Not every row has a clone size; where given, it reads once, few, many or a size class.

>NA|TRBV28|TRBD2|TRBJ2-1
CASSLGTSSYNEQFF
TGTGCCAGCAGTTTAGGGACTAGCTCCTACAATGAGCAGTTCTTC
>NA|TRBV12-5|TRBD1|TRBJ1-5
CASGLDRTGLNQPQHF
TGTGCTAGTGGTTTGGACCGGACAGGGCTCAATCAGCCCCAGCATTTT
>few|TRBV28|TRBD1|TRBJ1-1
CASSLEVGGGGAFF
TGTGCCAGCAGTTTAGAGGTAGGGGGCGGAGGAGCTTTCTTT
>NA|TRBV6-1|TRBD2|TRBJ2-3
CASSADEREFGDTQYF
TGTGCCAGCAGTGCGGACGAGCGGGAGTTTGGAGATACGCAGTATTTT
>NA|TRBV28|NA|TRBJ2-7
CASSLGGEVDEQYF
TGTGCCAGCAGTTTAGGGGGAGAGGTGGACGAGCAGTACTTC
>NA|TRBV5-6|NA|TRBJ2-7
CASSPTSAYEQYF
TGTGCCAGCAGCCCGACATCTGCCTACGAGCAGTACTTC
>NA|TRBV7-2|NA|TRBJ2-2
CATRGRRLTNTGELFF
TGTGCCACCAGGGGCCGAAGATTAACGAACACCGGGGAGCTGTTTTTT
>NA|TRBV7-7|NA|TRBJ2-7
CASSLFQGSYEQYF
TGTGCCAGCAGCTTATTCCAGGGTTCCTACGAGCAGTACTTC
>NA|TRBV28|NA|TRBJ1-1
CASSLPPGGWEAFF
TGTGCCAGCAGTTTACCCCCGGGGGGCTGGGAAGCTTTCTTT
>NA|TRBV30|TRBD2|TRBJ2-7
CAWSAGGAYEQYF
TGTGCCTGGAGTGCGGGGGGGGCGTACGAGCAGTACTTC
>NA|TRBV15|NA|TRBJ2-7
CATSRDSRSSYEQYF
TGTGCCACCAGCAGAGATTCCCGGAGCTCCTACGAGCAGTACTTC
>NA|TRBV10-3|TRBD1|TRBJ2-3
CAISNQGALDDTQYF
TGTGCCATCAGCAACCAGGGGGCGTTGGACGATACGCAGTATTTT
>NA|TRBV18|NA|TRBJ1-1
CASSATVNTEAFF
TGTGCCAGCTCAGCAACAGTGAACACTGAAGCTTTCTTT
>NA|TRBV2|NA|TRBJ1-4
CASSGSGKLFF
TGTGCCAGCAGTGGGTCTGGAAAACTGTTTTTT
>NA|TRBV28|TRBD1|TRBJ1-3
CASSWTGAGNTIYF
TGTGCCAGCAGTTGGACAGGGGCTGGAAACACCATATATTTT
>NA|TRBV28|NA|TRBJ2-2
CASSPFGRYSNTGELFF
TGTGCCAGCAGTCCCTTTGGTCGCTACTCGAACACCGGGGAGCTGTTTTTT
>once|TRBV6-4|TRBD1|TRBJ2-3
CASSDSIQGVDTQYF
TGTGCCAGCAGTGACTCGATTCAGGGGGTAGATACGCAGTATTTT
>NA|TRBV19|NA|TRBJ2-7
CASSLTDATYEQYF
TGTGCCAGTTCCCTAACTGACGCGACCTACGAGCAGTACTTC
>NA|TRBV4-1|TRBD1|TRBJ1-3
CASSLDRGLGNTIYF
TGCGCCAGCAGCCTGGACAGGGGGCTTGGAAACACCATATATTTT
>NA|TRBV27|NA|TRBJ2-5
CASSLALPETQYF
TGTGCCAGCAGTTTGGCCCTCCCCGAGACCCAGTACTTC
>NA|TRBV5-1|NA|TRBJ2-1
CASSFRAQSRLRSDEQFF
TGCGCCAGCAGCTTCCGGGCCCAATCGCGCTTAAGGTCCGATGAGCAGTTCTTC
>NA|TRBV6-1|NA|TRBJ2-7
CASSIGRGPSYEQYF
TGTGCCAGCAGCATTGGGCGGGGGCCCTCTTACGAGCAGTACTTC
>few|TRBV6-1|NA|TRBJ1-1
CAGREASNTEAFF
TGTGCAGGCCGGGAGGCTTCGAACACTGAAGCTTTCTTT
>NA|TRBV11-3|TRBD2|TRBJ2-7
CASSSPGGGGDYEQYF
TGTGCCAGCAGCTCCCCCGGGGGCGGGGGGGATTACGAGCAGTACTTC
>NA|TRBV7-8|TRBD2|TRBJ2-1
CASSRRLAVLSYNEQFF
TGTGCCAGCAGCCGCAGACTAGCGGTCCTCTCCTACAATGAGCAGTTCTTC
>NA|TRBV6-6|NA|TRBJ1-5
CASSSRIDQPQHF
TGTGCCAGCAGTTCGAGGATAGATCAGCCCCAGCATTTT
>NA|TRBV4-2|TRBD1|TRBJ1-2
CASSPSGQGPNYGYTF
TGTGCCAGCAGCCCATCTGGACAGGGGCCTAACTATGGCTACACCTTC
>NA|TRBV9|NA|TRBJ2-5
CASGVTGDPGTQYF
TGTGCCAGCGGCGTGACGGGGGACCCGGGGACCCAGTACTTC
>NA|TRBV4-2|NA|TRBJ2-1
CASSLGGDTEGSYNEQFF
TGTGCCAGCAGTCTGGGCGGTGATACGGAGGGGTCCTACAATGAGCAGTTCTTC
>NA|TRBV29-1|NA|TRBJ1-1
CSVEALNTEAFF
TGCAGCGTTGAAGCACTGAACACTGAAGCTTTCTTT
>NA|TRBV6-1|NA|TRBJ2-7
CASSELAGVSYEQYF
TGTGCCAGCAGTGAATTAGCAGGGGTCTCCTACGAGCAGTACTTC
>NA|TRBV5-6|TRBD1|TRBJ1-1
CASSWGTANTEAFF
TGTGCCAGCAGCTGGGGGACAGCGAACACTGAAGCTTTCTTT
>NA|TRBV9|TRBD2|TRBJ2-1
CASSATSVPYNEQFF
TGTGCCAGCAGCGCGACTAGCGTCCCCTACAATGAGCAGTTCTTC
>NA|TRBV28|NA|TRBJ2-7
CASSFGRSPYEQYF
TGTGCCAGCAGTTTTGGGAGGAGCCCCTACGAGCAGTACTTC
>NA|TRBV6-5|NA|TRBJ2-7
CASSYGDMDEQYF
TGTGCCAGCAGTTACGGCGACATGGACGAGCAGTACTTC
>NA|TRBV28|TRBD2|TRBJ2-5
CASKTSGKSWGETQYF
TGTGCCAGCAAGACTAGCGGGAAATCATGGGGAGAGACCCAGTACTTC
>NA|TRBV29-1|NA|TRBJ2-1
CSVLSGDEQFF
TGCAGCGTTTTAAGTGGGGATGAGCAGTTCTTC
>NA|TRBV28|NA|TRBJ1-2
CASSIGLDYGYTF
TGTGCCAGCAGTATAGGTTTGGACTATGGCTACACCTTC
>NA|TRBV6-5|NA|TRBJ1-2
CASSYSPGADGYTF
TGTGCCAGCAGTTACTCACCTGGGGCTGATGGCTACACCTTC
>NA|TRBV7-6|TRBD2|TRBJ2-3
CASSGGGGTRTDTQYF
TGTGCCAGCAGCGGTGGCGGGGGGACTCGGACAGATACGCAGTATTTT